The 17 T cell receptor beta chains below were found in one sample sequenced in a study of cytotoxic CD8 clonotypes in ibrutinib-treated CLL. Using immunoSEQ multiplex PCR, the repertoire was profiled, and TCRdb retains in-frame clones only, with some absent. Among about 21,000 clones, approximately 69% were seen once, and the ten largest hold approximately 27%. This material consisted of PBMCs, taken before ibrutinib treatment. Receptors were obtained from a human donor with chronic lymphocytic leukemia.

The chain is built from TRBV30 and TRBJ2-2; 7 bases match TRBD2. The CDR3 sequence is 14 residues long. With V trimmed by 4 bases and J by 5 bases, 7 bases remained unmatched. Germline V CDR1 and CDR2: GTSNPN, SVGIG (reference sequence). The CDR3: CAWTGEGWTGELFF. Written as DNA, the CDR3 is TGTGCCTGGACCGGGGAGGGTTGGACCGGGGAGCTGTTTTTT.

The chain employs TRBV19 and TRBJ2-5, with D perhaps matching TRBD2 (6 bases). Trimming removed 7 bases from V and 0 bases from J, with 12 bases in between. CDR3 length equals 14 residues. Germline CDR1 is LNHDA and CDR2 is SQIVND (reference sequence). CDR3 nucleotide sequence: TGTGCCAGTACCCCGGGACTGTACCAAGAGACCCAGTACTTC. Its translation is CASTPGLYQETQYF.

The chain joins TRBV10-1 to TRBJ2-3; D is undetermined. V was shortened by 6 bases and J by 0 bases, with 10 bases between the two germline ends. Germline V gene data show CDR1 as WNHNN and CDR2 as SYGVQD (reference sequence). The CDR3 is 14 amino acids. The CDR3 DNA reads as TGCGCCAGCAGCAGAATCCATAGCACAGATACGCAGTATTTT. Amino acid sequence: CASSRIHSTDTQYF.

The chain employs TRBV28 and TRBJ1-2, with D possibly TRBD1 on 5 matching bases. Germline CDR1 reads MDHEN; CDR2 reads SYDVKM. The V and J ends lost 7 bases and 3 bases respectively, with 12 bases between them. The CDR3 has 13 residues. CDR3 nucleotides: TGTGCCAGCACCGCTGGGGCTGACTATGGCTACACCTTC. This translates into CASTAGADYGYTF.

The chain is built from TRBV10-3 and TRBJ2-3; unclear D gene. This CDR3 is 15 amino acids long. The V gene lost 3 bases and the J gene lost 6 bases, with 16 bases spanning the gap. Germline values: CDR1 ENHRY, CDR2 SYGVKD. In nucleotides, the CDR3 is TGTGCCATCAGTGAATCTGGTTTGCAAGGGGATACGCAGTATTTT. Translated: CAISESGLQGDTQYF.

V gene TRBV27 combines with J gene TRBJ2-1; 14 bases are shared with TRBD2. The J segment lost 9 bases and the V segment lost 6 bases, leaving 13 bases of the junction unmatched. This CDR3 comprises 17 residues. Germline assignment: CDR1 MNHEY and CDR2 SMNVEV (reference sequence). The CDR3 nucleotides read TGTGCCAGCAGCGCCCGGGTAGGGACTAGCGGGAGAACTGAGCAGTTCTTC. It codes for CASSARVGTSGRTEQFF.

In nucleotides, the CDR3 is TGCGCCAGCAGCCAAGGAGGGGTCGCGAATGAGCAGTTCTTC. Its translation: CASSQGGVANEQFF. The chain carries TRBV4-1 and TRBJ2-1; the D gene could be TRBD1 or TRBD2 (5 bases each). Germline assignment: CDR1 MGHRA and CDR2 YSYEKL. V was clipped by 1 base and J by 7 bases, with 11 bases between them. The CDR3 totals 14 residues.

The rearrangement uses TRBV6-6 and TRBJ2-1; TRBD2 might be the D (7 bases). V gave up 5 bases and J gave up 7 bases, with 18 bases separating them. Germline V gene data show CDR1 as MNHNY and CDR2 as SVGAGI (reference sequence). This CDR3 is built from 15 residues. The CDR3 reads CASSPGGRVGNEQFF. The CDR3 DNA reads TGTGCCAGCAGTCCGGGGGGCAGGGTTGGGAATGAGCAGTTCTTC.

The V gene is TRBV5-4, the J gene TRBJ2-5, with 8 bases lining up with TRBD2. Trimming cost V 4 bases and J 5 bases; bases outside gene matches: 10. The germline V gene encodes CDR1 SGHNT and CDR2 YYREEE (reference sequence). The CDR3 contains 15 residues. The CDR3 sequence is CASSQRAGAPETQYF. The CDR3, as DNA: TGTGCCAGCAGCCAGCGAGCGGGAGCACCGGAGACCCAGTACTTC. Filled out from reference TRBV5-4 and TRBJ2-5, the complete variable domain reads ETGVTQSPTHLIKTRGQQVTLRCSSQSGHNTVSWYQQALGQGPQFIFQYYREEENGRGNFPPRFSGLQFPNYSSELNVNALELDDSALYLCASSQRAGAPETQYFGPGTRLLVL.

This clone was counted between two and nine times. This chain connects TRBV18 to TRBJ2-1; a possible D gene is TRBD2 (6 bases). V was pared by 1 base and J by 9 bases, with 7 bases between. Germline V gene sequence: CDR1 KGHSH, CDR2 LQKENI. CDR3 size: 12 residues. The CDR3 protein is CASSPLAAEQFF. DNA of the CDR3: TGTGCCAGCTCACCACTAGCGGCTGAGCAGTTCTTC.

V usage is TRBV18 and J usage is TRBJ2-1; D gene unclear. The CDR3 has 14 amino acids. V was pared by 2 bases and J by 5 bases, with 10 bases between. Germline V gene sequence: CDR1 KGHSH, CDR2 LQKENI. In DNA form, the CDR3 reads TGTGCCAGCTCACCATCCAGGAAGGACAATGAGCAGTTCTTC. Its translation: CASSPSRKDNEQFF. The whole variable domain, filled in from reference TRBV18 and TRBJ2-1, reads NAGVMQNPRHLVRRRGQEARLRCSPMKGHSHVYWYRQLPEEGLKFMVYLQKENIIDESGMPKERFSAEFPKEGPSILRIQQVVRGDSAAYFCASSPSRKDNEQFFGPGTRLTVL.

The chain is built from TRBV4-3 and TRBJ1-1, with D tentatively TRBD1 (5 bases). The germline V gene encodes CDR1 LGHNA and CDR2 YSLEER. V lost 2 bases to trimming and J lost 8 bases, with 12 bases between them. CDR3 length: 13 residues. CDR3 nucleotide sequence: TGCGCCAGCAGCCAATATCTGGGACCCGAAGCTTTCTTT. It translates to CASSQYLGPEAFF.

The V and J genes are TRBV5-1 and TRBJ2-2, with TRBD1 matching over 10 bases. Germline loops: CDR1 SGHRS, CDR2 YFSETQ. After removal of 10 bases from V and 2 bases from J, the junction contained 5 bases not matched to a gene. The length of the CDR3 is 14 residues. This CDR3 is CAARQGANTGELFF. In nucleotides, the CDR3 is TGCGCCGCGAGACAGGGGGCTAACACCGGGGAGCTGTTTTTT.

The chain links TRBV2 to TRBJ2-5; D is unresolved. The V and J ends lost 6 bases and 1 base respectively, with 9 bases between them. The length of the CDR3 is 13 residues. CDR1 SNHLY and CDR2 FYNNEI come from the germline V gene. The CDR3 protein is CASSLERQETQYF. DNA for the CDR3: TGTGCCAGCAGCCTTGAGCGCCAAGAGACCCAGTACTTC.

The V gene is TRBV27, the J gene TRBJ2-7; D is ambiguous. The ends were cut back, 3 bases at V and 2 bases at J, with 11 bases in the middle. This CDR3 contains 14 residues. Germline V gene sequence: CDR1 MNHEY, CDR2 SMNVEV (reference sequence). The CDR3 region has the DNA TGTGCCAGCAGTTTCTGGTCCGAAACCTACGAGCAGTACTTC. The encoded protein is CASSFWSETYEQYF.

V and J are TRBV4-3 and TRBJ2-1; a weak D match, TRBD1 (6 bases). The germline gives CDR1 LGHNA, CDR2 YSLEER. The V gene lost 2 bases and the J gene lost 6 bases, with 11 bases spanning the gap. The CDR3 runs to 14 residues. The CDR3 sequence is CASSQSQGLNEQFF. CDR3 DNA sequence: TGCGCCAGCAGCCAAAGTCAGGGGCTCAATGAGCAGTTCTTC.

This clone is judged medium-sized. The rearrangement uses TRBV5-4 and TRBJ2-7, with D uncertain. Germline-derived CDR1 and CDR2 are SGHNT and YYREEE (reference sequence). The CDR3 is made up of 14 amino acids. V was shortened by 4 bases and J by 6 bases, with 17 bases between the two germline ends. CDR3 region: CASSPGPGTPEQYF. The CDR3 DNA reads as TGTGCCAGCAGCCCTGGACCCGGAACCCCCGAGCAGTACTTC.